These 9 T cell receptor beta chains were sequenced from one sample in a study of response to subunit inactivated influenza vaccine. TCRdb re-derived calls from the RT-PCR reads in MiXCR, one entry per CDR3 protein. The sample consists of 650,000 to 850,000 distinct CDR3 sequences, about 14% of them appearing once. Sequenced material: PBMCs from blood, taken approximately 15 days before vaccination. These receptors all stem from a man aged 50 to 59 who received an inactivated influenza vaccine.

This sequence joins TRBV7-9 and TRBJ2-3; possible D gene TRBD2, 5 bases. The CDR3 contains 15 residues. Germline V gene sequence: CDR1 SEHNR, CDR2 FQNEAQ (reference sequence). V was trimmed by 4 bases and J by 3 bases, leaving 14 bases between them. DNA for the CDR3: TGTGCCAGCAGCTCCTCCGAGCGGCCAACAGATACGCAGTATTTT. Amino acid sequence: CASSSSERPTDTQYF. The variable domain in full, completed from reference TRBV7-9 and TRBJ2-3, reads DTGVSQNPRHKITKRGQNVTFRCDPISEHNRLYWYRQTLGQGPEFLTYFQNEAQLEKSRLLSDRFSAERPKGSFSTLEIQRTEQGDSAMYLCASSSSERPTDTQYFGPGTRLTVL.

This clonotype has more than one count but fewer than ten. The chain couples TRBV24-1 to TRBJ2-1; no reliable D call. The CDR3 length is 14 residues. Trimming left V 0 bases short and J 6 bases short, with 8 bases between. Germline-derived CDR1 and CDR2 are KGHDR and SFDVKD. The CDR3 spells CATSDLGVGNEQFF. For the CDR3, the DNA is TGTGCCACCAGTGATTTGGGGGTAGGCAATGAGCAGTTCTTC.

The chain uses TRBV12-3 or TRBV12-4 and TRBJ2-1, with a possible D match to TRBD1 (5 bases). CDR3 length: 16 residues. Trimming pared 7 bases from V and 6 bases from J, leaving 22 bases between. CDR3 amino acids: CASTQGAIRSSNEQFF. The CDR3 bases are TGTGCCAGCACCCAAGGGGCGATTCGGTCCAGCAATGAGCAGTTCTTC.

There are many counts of this clonotype. This chain links TRBV7-9 with TRBJ1-4; TRBD1 agrees at 10 bases. Germline V gene sequence: CDR1 SEHNR, CDR2 FQNEAQ (reference sequence). Germline trimming cut 3 bases from V and 8 bases from J; bases unmatched to any gene: 6. CDR3 size: 15 residues. DNA of the CDR3: TGTGCCAGCAGCTTGCCGGGACAGGGGAGCGAAAAACTGTTTTTT. Its translation is CASSLPGQGSEKLFF. Variable domain in full (rest from reference TRBV7-9 and TRBJ1-4): DTGVSQNPRHKITKRGQNVTFRCDPISEHNRLYWYRQTLGQGPEFLTYFQNEAQLEKSRLLSDRFSAERPKGSFSTLEIQRTEQGDSAMYLCASSLPGQGSEKLFFGSGTQLSVL.

This clonotype was found many times. The rearrangement joins TRBV12-3 or TRBV12-4 to TRBJ2-1, with TRBD2 matching 7 bases. The J segment lost 9 bases and the V segment lost 6 bases, leaving 2 bases of the junction unmatched. CDR3 length equals 11 residues. For the CDR3, the DNA is TGTGCCAGCAGAAGGGAGGGTGAGCAGTTCTTC. This sequence encodes CASRREGEQFF.

This clonotype was counted many times. The chain has TRBV12-3 or TRBV12-4 and TRBJ1-4; D gene ambiguous. Deletions cut 8 bases from V and 3 bases from J, with 13 bases between. CDR3 length equals 14 residues. The CDR3 protein is CASFRAGSNEKLFF. The CDR3 coding sequence is TGTGCCAGCTTCCGGGCAGGCTCTAATGAAAAACTGTTTTTT.

This clonotype was recorded at least ten times. The genes are TRBV29-1 and TRBJ2-4; D not resolved. The CDR3 is made up of 12 amino acids. With 4 bases removed from V and 8 bases from J, the gap between germline ends came to 12 bases. Looked up from germline, CDR1 is SQVTM and CDR2 is ANQGSEA. CDR3 in DNA: TGCAGCGTTGGGTCATCTAGGGACATTCAGTACTTC. This translates into CSVGSSRDIQYF. The full variable domain, completed using reference TRBV29-1 and TRBJ2-4, is SAVISQKPSRDICQRGTSLTIQCQVDSQVTMMFWYRQQPGQSLTLIATANQGSEATYESGFVIDKFPISRPNLTFSTLTVSNMSPEDSSIYLCSVGSSRDIQYFGAGTRLSVL.

There are a few counts of this clonotype. J is TRBJ2-7 and V is TRBV4-3; the match to TRBD1 covers 11 bases. Trimming took 0 bases from V and 6 from J; bases not matched to a gene: 7. Germline values: CDR1 LGHNA, CDR2 YSLEER. The CDR3 extends over 16 amino acids. The CDR3 DNA follows: TGCGCCAGCAGCCAAGAGGTGGACAGGGGGCTTGGCGAGCAGTACTTC. Residues: CASSQEVDRGLGEQYF.

This chain joins TRBV28 and TRBJ1-4, with 7 nucleotides matching TRBD1. Germline CDR1 reads MDHEN; CDR2 reads SYDVKM. This CDR3 comprises 14 residues. Germline trimming cut 5 bases from V and 3 bases from J; bases unmatched to any gene: 3. The CDR3 reads CASSPGGSNEKLFF. The DNA for the CDR3 is TGTGCCAGCAGTCCAGGGGGGTCTAATGAAAAACTGTTTTTT.